The 4 T cell receptor beta chains below all came from one sample that was sequenced in a study of T-cell reconstitution after alpha-beta-depleted transplantation in children. During its preparation, the TCRbeta library received unique molecular identifiers. TCRdb independently ran MiXCR on the PCR reads; one entry per CDR3 protein. The sample lists about 490,000 distinct CDR3 sequences; about 11% were seen once. The sequences come from PBMCs, collected before TCRalphabeta/CD19-depleted stem cell transplant. The origin of the receptors is a child aged 2-15 years with inherited bone marrow failure, due to receive a stem cell transplant.

At least ten counts were recorded for this clonotype. V gene TRBV18 combines with J gene TRBJ2-2; D assignment may be TRBD1 or TRBD2 (6 bases each). Germline V lookup: CDR1 KGHSH, CDR2 LQKENI. The ends were cut back, 2 bases at V and 5 bases at J, with 15 bases in the middle. The CDR3 length is 16 residues. The chain's CDR3 is CASSPLQGSGTGELFF. For the CDR3, the DNA is TGTGCCAGCTCACCATTGCAGGGGAGCGGGACCGGGGAGCTGTTTTTT. Looking up the rest from reference TRBV18 and TRBJ2-2 gives the full variable domain: NAGVMQNPRHLVRRRGQEARLRCSPMKGHSHVYWYRQLPEEGLKFMVYLQKENIIDESGMPKERFSAEFPKEGPSILRIQQVVRGDSAAYFCASSPLQGSGTGELFFGEGSRLTVL.

This clonotype was picked up a small number of times. The rearrangement uses TRBV4-3 and TRBJ2-3; 11 bases are shared with TRBD2. The CDR3 is 14 amino acids. Germline loops: CDR1 LGHNA, CDR2 YSLEER. V lost 2 bases to trimming and J lost 12 bases; unmatched junction nucleotides: 7. Here the CDR3 reads CASSQPGTSGNQYF. CDR3 in DNA: TGCGCCAGCAGCCAACCCGGGACTAGCGGAAATCAGTATTTT.

This clonotype was counted many times. V and J are TRBV9 and TRBJ2-1; 14 positions match TRBD2. The trim removed 0 bases at V and 8 bases at J, leaving 7 bases unmatched. This CDR3 contains 17 residues. Germline-derived CDR1 and CDR2 are SGDLS and YYNGEE. CDR3 sequence (DNA): TGTGCCAGCAGCGTAGCCGCCCCGGGACTAGCGGGAGATGAGCAGTTCTTC. As protein: CASSVAAPGLAGDEQFF.

CDR3: CASSQDGTGTGYTF. CDR3 nucleotide sequence: TGTGCCAGCAGCCAAGACGGGACAGGGACTGGCTACACCTTC. This chain joins TRBV4-2 and TRBJ1-2; 9 nucleotides match TRBD1. Germline V gene lookup returns CDR1 LGHNA and CDR2 YNFKEQ. CDR3 length: 14 amino acids. V was clipped by 0 bases and J by 7 bases; unmatched bases: 3.